This TCR beta chain was captured by sequencing in a study of blood T cell repertoires in COVID-19. Study-level information: Italy, Spain and the United States were the sources of the convalescent and acute COVID-19 samples. The cDNA or gDNA used as material had been derived from T cells, B-cell-depleted T cells, or PBMCs.

Per the study methods: Estimation of nucleated cell counts relied on the amplification of reference gene primers. Clones were sequenced by immunoSEQ multiplex PCR, and TCRdb holds only the in-frame ones, with some missing. D and trimming were read from the DNA, whereas the V and J calls and clone size are those reported in that table. The sample lists fewer than 250,000 clones; roughly 78% were seen once. This clone appeared a single time. The CDR3 totals 17 residues. Trimming cost V 5 bases and J 4 bases; bases outside gene matches: 12. From germline, CDR1 is SGHNT and CDR2 YENEEA. Specimen: peripheral blood. J is TRBJ2-2 and V is TRBV11-3; 8 positions agree with TRBD2. This sequence originates from a woman aged 40-49 years with acute or convalescent COVID-19. CDR3: CASSGSGALKSTGELFF. The CDR3 nucleotides read TGTGCCAGCAGCGGTAGCGGGGCCCTGAAGAGCACCGGGGAGCTGTTTTTT. Full variable domain (outside the CDR3, taken from reference TRBV11-3 and TRBJ2-2): EAGVVQSPRYKIIEKKQPVAFWCNPISGHNTLYWYLQNLGQGPELLIRYENEEAVDDSQLPKDRFSAERLKGVDSTLKIQPAELGDSAVYLCASSGSGALKSTGELFFGEGSRLTVL.